This passage covers 3 T cell receptor beta chains from one sample sequenced in a study of control samples from healthy donors and cancer patients. Clones were sequenced by immunoSEQ multiplex PCR, and TCRdb holds only the in-frame ones, with some missing. The data show approximately 93,000 clones, roughly nine tenths seen once. Sequences were obtained from PBMCs. These TCRs come from a woman aged 50 to 60 with colorectal cancer.

The chain links TRBV27 to TRBJ1-5, with D perhaps TRBD1 (5 bases). V was clipped by 8 bases and J by 6 bases, with 17 bases between them. This CDR3 contains 14 residues. The V gene's germline CDR1 is MNHEY and CDR2 SMNVEV (reference sequence). CDR3 sequence (DNA): TGTGCCAGCTGTGCGGGGGGGAGCGGTCAGCCCCAGCATTTT. Translating gives CASCAGGSGQPQHF.

This chain links TRBV5-1 with TRBJ1-1; D possibly corresponds to TRBD1 (6 bases). Deletions cut 5 bases from V and 3 bases from J, with 17 bases between. The germline CDR1 and CDR2 sequences are SGHRS and YFSETQ. This CDR3 has 15 amino acids. The CDR3 reads CASRGAGAGDTEAFF. As DNA, the CDR3 is TGCGCCAGCAGGGGGGCGGGAGCCGGGGACACTGAAGCTTTCTTT. Variable domain in full (rest from reference TRBV5-1 and TRBJ1-1): KAGVTQTPRYLIKTRGQQVTLSCSPISGHRSVSWYQQTPGQGLQFLFEYFSETQRNKGNFPGRFSGRQFSNSRSEMNVSTLELGDSALYLCASRGAGAGDTEAFFGQGTRLTVV.

CDR3 sequence: CASSLGLAGQETQYF. The CDR3 DNA follows: TGTGCCAGCAGCTTAGGGCTAGCGGGCCAAGAGACCCAGTACTTC. This rearrangement joins TRBV7-2 to TRBJ2-5, with 8 positions matching TRBD2. The length of the CDR3 is 15 residues. Germline V lookup: CDR1 SGHTA, CDR2 FQGNSA. Trimming cost V 1 base and J 1 base; bases outside gene matches: 2.